The source of this T cell receptor beta chain is a study of radiation and T cells in renal cell carcinoma. Repertoires were generated with immunoSEQ multiplex PCR, while TCRdb's copy carries only in-frame clones and drops some. This sample has 150,000 or so clones, with 70% to 90% found just once. The time point: baseline pretreatment blood. Treatment described: 15 Gy SBRT to primary tumor, nephrectomy 4 weeks later. Losses at the gene ends were 5 bases for V and 6 bases for J; bases not matched to a gene: 8. The CDR3 contains 16 residues. Germline V gene lookup returns CDR1 SGHTA and CDR2 FQGNSA. The rearrangement joins TRBV7-2 to TRBJ2-1; 12 bases are shared with TRBD2. The sequence came from a woman in her forties or fifties with renal cell carcinoma. The sample was blood, taken from a patient whose treatment included radiotherapy and nephrectomy. CDR3 protein: CASSLGPSGGANEQFF. The DNA for the CDR3 is TGTGCCAGCAGCCTAGGGCCTAGCGGGGGGGCCAATGAGCAGTTCTTC.